The subject of this entry is one T cell receptor (beta chain). The antigen is unknown. This sample is part of a study of shared clonotypes between healthy human individuals. Across the study: Plates per donor: three CD4 naive, three CD4 memory, two CD8 naive, one CD8 memory. Broader study findings: The expectation was that sequencing depth would affect clonotype sharing among donors. For sorted subsets, rarefaction showed incomplete sequencing despite large depth.

The CDR3 extends over 18 amino acids. V shed 1 base, J shed 4 bases, and the junction held 16 bases outside the gene matches. Running of the assay took place at deep level. Method: immunoSEQ multiplex PCR; TCRdb's copy keeps in-frame clones and lacks some. The top ten hold 0.13% of the sample, which has 2 million or so clones, roughly 94% seen once. This chain uses TRBV5-3 with TRBJ1-1, with TRBD1 matching over 7 bases. TRBV5-3 is sorted into the ORF group, with uncertain function. This TCR derives from a man aged 18-30 years in good health. The sample was naive CD4+ T cells sorted from blood. Documented subset: CD45RA+ positively selected. The CDR3 loop reads CARSLTLGQPIQGTEAFF. The CDR3 DNA reads TGTGCCAGAAGCTTGACCCTGGGACAGCCCATACAGGGCACTGAAGCTTTCTTT.